Presented here are 19 T cell receptor beta chains from one specimen sequenced in a study of T-cell reconstitution after alpha-beta-depleted transplantation in children. It was with unique molecular identifiers that the TCRbeta library was prepared. TCRdb redid the calling of the PCR reads with MiXCR, one entry per CDR3 protein. The sample records around 250,000 distinct CDR3 sequences, over 8% being singletons. The specimen was PBMCs from the stem cell graft donor, collected from the stem cell graft. The receptors originated from a human donor who donated a stem cell graft to a child with SCID.

Notes on this clonotype: Germline and junction disagree at one end, which may indicate a read error. The V and J genes are TRBV7-7 and TRBJ2-7; perhaps TRBD1 as D (7 bases). Germline lookup yields CDR1 SSHAT and CDR2 FNYEAQ (reference sequence). There are 13 residues in the CDR3. The CDR3 here is CASSLEVAGQQVF. CDR3 nucleotide sequence: TGTGCCAGCAGCTTAGAGGTCGCGGGACAGCAGGTCTTC.

This clonotype was counted between two and nine times. The rearrangement joins TRBV10-3 to TRBJ2-7; the D gene is possibly TRBD1 (5 bases). The CDR3 spans 13 residues. V was cut by 5 bases and J by 2 bases, with 10 bases left in between. Germline loops: CDR1 ENHRY, CDR2 SYGVKD. The CDR3 protein is CAISQGSAYEQYF. CDR3 DNA: TGTGCCATCAGTCAGGGAAGTGCCTACGAGCAGTACTTC.

This clonotype was seen a handful of times. The chain has TRBV6-2 or TRBV6-3 and TRBJ2-5, with D perhaps given as TRBD1 or TRBD2 (6 bases each). V dropped 2 bases and J dropped 5 bases, with 15 bases sitting between them. The length of the CDR3 is 15 residues. Germline lookup yields CDR1 MNHEY and CDR2 SVGEGT. CDR3 loop: CASSYGPGASETQYF. DNA for the CDR3: TGTGCCAGCAGTTACGGCCCGGGGGCCAGTGAGACCCAGTACTTC.

There are a few counts of this clonotype. This rearrangement joins TRBV6-1 to TRBJ2-3, with 11 bases identical to TRBD2. V trimming: 5 bases; J trimming: 2 bases; junction bases outside the gene matches: 6. The CDR3 is 16 amino acids. CDR1 is MNHNS and CDR2 is SASEGT in the germline V gene. The CDR3: CASSPLAGGITDTQYF. CDR3 in DNA: TGTGCCAGCAGTCCCCTAGCGGGGGGAATCACAGATACGCAGTATTTT.

This clonotype has just a few counts. DNA of the CDR3: TGTGCCAGCAGCTCGGACGGTCTGAGCAATCAGCCCCAGCATTTT. Translation gives CASSSDGLSNQPQHF. The genes are TRBV5-6 and TRBJ1-5; D gene uncertain. V shed 3 bases and J shed 1 base, with 11 bases lying between them. Looked up from germline, CDR1 is SGHDT and CDR2 is YYEEEE. The CDR3 runs to 15 residues.

This clonotype was seen many times. J is TRBJ2-1 and V is TRBV12-3 or TRBV12-4, with D perhaps matching TRBD2 (6 bases). This CDR3 is 15 amino acids long. The V gene lost 4 bases and the J gene lost 3 bases, with 13 bases spanning the gap. This CDR3 reads CASSSGMGGYNEQFF. The DNA for the CDR3 is TGTGCCAGCAGTTCCGGGATGGGGGGCTACAATGAGCAGTTCTTC.

This chain uses TRBV29-1 with TRBJ2-3, with TRBD1 matching over 7 bases. The germline gives CDR1 SQVTM, CDR2 ANQGSEA. This CDR3 is built from 15 residues. V dropped 7 bases and J dropped 0; count of bases not matched to a gene: 10. This chain's CDR3 is CSATNRGLSTDTQYF. Here the CDR3 DNA reads TGCAGCGCTACCAACAGGGGCCTGAGCACAGATACGCAGTATTTT.

Worth noting for this clonotype: A junction end diverges from the germline sequence, so it may reflect a read error. V gene TRBV5-1 combines with J gene TRBJ1-1; no firm D call. CDR1 and CDR2 from the germline V gene are SGHRS and YFSETQ. The CDR3 consists of 14 residues. DNA for the CDR3: TGCGCCAGGAGCTTGCGTTCCTCCGGCACTGAAGCTTTCTTT. This codes for CARSLRSSGTEAFF.

The genes are TRBV12-3 or TRBV12-4 and TRBJ1-3; D is unresolved. V dropped 6 bases and J dropped 1 base, with 13 bases sitting between them. The CDR3 has 15 residues. In DNA, the CDR3 is TGTGCCAGCAGCGCCGAGGTCAGATCTGGAAACACCATATATTTT. Translating gives CASSAEVRSGNTIYF.

The chain recombines TRBV9 with TRBJ2-5; weak D call: TRBD2 (6 bases). The CDR3 length is 14 residues. Germline V lookup: CDR1 SGDLS, CDR2 YYNGEE. The germline V and J ends were trimmed by 1 base and 3 bases, with 10 bases remaining between them. CDR3: CASSVYGGEETQYF. CDR3 coding DNA: TGTGCCAGCAGCGTATACGGGGGAGAAGAGACCCAGTACTTC.

Only a few counts were recorded for this clonotype. The chain combines TRBV3-1 with TRBJ2-5; TRBD2 matches at 8 bases. The CDR3 has 15 amino acids. V was pared by 1 base and J by 2 bases, with 3 bases of the junction left unmatched. Germline-derived CDR1 and CDR2 are LGHDT and YNNKEL (reference sequence). This CDR3 is CASSQAGGGQETQYF. DNA of the CDR3: TGTGCCAGCAGCCAAGCGGGCGGGGGGCAAGAGACCCAGTACTTC.

In its sample, this clonotype was seen a few times. V usage is TRBV12-3 or TRBV12-4 and J usage is TRBJ2-7; a possible D gene is TRBD2 (5 bases). Trimming cost V 6 bases and J 5 bases, with 8 bases left between them. The CDR3 consists of 11 residues. The CDR3 here is CASRDLDEQYF. For the CDR3, the DNA is TGTGCCAGCAGGGACTTGGACGAGCAGTACTTC.

This clonotype was recorded a few times. The chain has TRBV13 and TRBJ1-1, with D perhaps matching TRBD1 (5 bases). Germline V gene sequence: CDR1 PRHDT, CDR2 FYEKMQ (reference sequence). This CDR3 is 14 amino acids long. Trimming stripped 2 bases from V and 4 bases from J, with 11 bases between. The CDR3 sequence is CASSLRAGGTEAFF. The CDR3 DNA sequence: TGTGCCAGCAGCTTACGGGCCGGGGGCACTGAAGCTTTCTTT.

The chain is built from TRBV3-1 and TRBJ2-1; TRBD2 agrees at 9 bases. The length of the CDR3 is 18 residues. Germline V CDR1 and CDR2: LGHDT, YNNKEL (reference sequence). Trimming at V came to 1 base and at J to 5 bases, leaving 12 bases not matched to a gene. CDR3 DNA: TGTGCCAGCAGCCAAGCAGGGTCTCGACTAGCGGTCCACAATGAGCAGTTCTTC. Its protein product is CASSQAGSRLAVHNEQFF.

The chain has TRBV6-1 and TRBJ1-6; 8 positions match TRBD1. Germline loops: CDR1 MNHNS, CDR2 SASEGT. The J segment lost 1 base and the V segment lost 6 bases, leaving 2 bases of the junction unmatched. CDR3 length: 15 amino acids. The CDR3 sequence is CASRGQGSYNSPLHF. CDR3 nucleotides: TGTGCCAGCAGAGGACAGGGTTCCTATAATTCACCCCTCCACTTT.

This clonotype was counted a few times. The genes are TRBV9 and TRBJ1-1; D remains ambiguous. The CDR3 is 16 residues long. Germline loops: CDR1 SGDLS, CDR2 YYNGEE. V shed 4 bases and J shed 0 bases, with 16 bases lying between them. The CDR3 bases are TGTGCCAGCAGCCTTTCGGACGGCACCGTGAACACTGAAGCTTTCTTT. Residues: CASSLSDGTVNTEAFF.

At least ten counts were recorded for this clonotype. The J gene is TRBJ2-2, the V gene TRBV2; D is undetermined. Trimming took off 5 bases at V and 5 bases at J, with 15 bases between the two ends. The CDR3 extends over 15 amino acids. CDR1 SNHLY and CDR2 FYNNEI come from the germline V gene. CDR3 coding DNA: TGTGCCAGCAGTCTCGACAAGGCCAGGACCGGGGAGCTGTTTTTT. Residues: CASSLDKARTGELFF.

There are many counts of this clonotype. The rearrangement links TRBV27 to TRBJ1-4; D is possibly TRBD1 (5 bases). Germline CDR1 is MNHEY and CDR2 is SMNVEV (reference sequence). The CDR3 sequence is 19 residues long. Trimming shortened V by 4 bases and J by 7 bases, and 28 bases separated the two germline ends. The CDR3, as DNA: TGTGCCAGCAGTTCCATCACTGACAGCTTCTCAGCGGGGGGTGAAAAACTGTTTTTT. It yields the protein CASSSITDSFSAGGEKLFF.

In the case of this clonotype: At one boundary the junction diverges from the germline segment, which might be a read error. This rearrangement joins TRBV27 to TRBJ2-6; the match to TRBD2 covers 7 bases. In germline, CDR1 is MNHEY, CDR2 SMNVEV (reference sequence). CDR3 length: 18 amino acids. The CDR3 DNA is TGTGCCAGCGGTTTTTTGGGGGGGGATTACTCTGGGGCCAACGTCCTGACTTTC. Translating gives CASGFLGGDYSGANVLTF.